The source of this TCR beta chain is a study of cytomegalovirus exposure and HLA in healthy donors. General observations from the study: Most TCR sequences proved rare, with some public TCRs found in many donors. With later analysis, a missense DCLRE1C variant became linked to TCR beta V- and J-gene trimming.

Per germline, CDR1 SGHNT and CDR2 YENEEA. The CDR3 loop spans 14 amino acids. V lost 1 base to trimming and J lost 8 bases, with 11 bases between them. This clone showed up just a few times. Its antigen remains unidentified. Unrecorded immune exposures were likely, despite nominal health at sampling. PCR amplification relied on 60 Vbeta primers (plus 13 Jbeta primers). Repertoires were generated with immunoSEQ multiplex PCR, while TCRdb's copy carries only in-frame clones and drops some. The table has 150,000 to 200,000 clones, roughly 13% seen once. This TCR was sampled from a man aged 50-60 years in good health and CMV-seropositive. The sample consisted of PBMCs. The chain has TRBV11-3 and TRBJ1-4, with D unresolved. Written as DNA, the CDR3 is TGTGCCAGCAGCTTAGGCGGGCTTGGGGAAAAACTGTTTTTT. Protein sequence: CASSLGGLGEKLFF.